This T cell receptor beta chain was profiled in a study of naive and memory T cell subsets. Note on this clonotype: Its antigen is not identified.

General study findings and limits: TCR transcript changes with activation or differentiation may affect this RNA method.

The library had UMIs added by 3' ligation of an oligonucleotide to TCR cDNA. Whole-blood samples were roughly 2.7 ml of peripheral blood from healthy adult volunteers. Ligated cDNA underwent four rounds of PCR with nested alpha and beta constant region primers and SP2. Via MiXCR, TCRdb re-called the 5' RACE reads, giving one row per CDR3 protein. The sample lists tens of thousands of distinct CDR3 sequences; roughly 7% were seen once. V was clipped by 7 bases and J by 3 bases; unmatched bases: 6. The germline gives CDR1 MNHNS, CDR2 SASEGT. The CDR3 is 16 residues long. The TCR sequence derives from a male donor in good health. The rearrangement uses TRBV6-1 and TRBJ2-3; 14 nucleotides align to TRBD2. The CDR3 is CASKLRTSGRTDTQYF. The CDR3 DNA is TGTGCCAGCAAACTTCGGACTAGCGGGAGGACAGATACGCAGTATTTT.